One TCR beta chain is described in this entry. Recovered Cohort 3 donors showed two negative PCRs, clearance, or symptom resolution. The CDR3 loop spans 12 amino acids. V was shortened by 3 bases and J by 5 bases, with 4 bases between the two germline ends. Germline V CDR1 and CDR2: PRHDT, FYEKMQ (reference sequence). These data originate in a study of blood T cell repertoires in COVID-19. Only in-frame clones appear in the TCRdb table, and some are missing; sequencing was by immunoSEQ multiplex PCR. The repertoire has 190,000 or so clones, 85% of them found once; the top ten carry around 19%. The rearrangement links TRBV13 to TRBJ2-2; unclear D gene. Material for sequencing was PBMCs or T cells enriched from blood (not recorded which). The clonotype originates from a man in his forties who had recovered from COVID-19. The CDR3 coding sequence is TGTGCCAGCAGCTTTCGGACCGGGGAGCTGTTTTTT. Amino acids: CASSFRTGELFF.